This T cell receptor beta chain emerged from a study of cytomegalovirus exposure and HLA in healthy donors. The V end lost 1 base, the J end lost 0 bases, and 10 bases lay between the germline ends. The CDR3 sequence is 16 residues long. Looked up from germline, CDR1 is LNHDA and CDR2 is SQIVND (reference sequence). General observations from the study: An analysis was carried out later, and it reportedly showed fewer N-insertions in an Asian-associated ancestry cluster than the roughly 700-donor mean. Cytomegalovirus association was assigned to over 150 TCR beta chains.

PCR employed 60 Vbeta and 13 Jbeta primers. The assay was immunoSEQ multiplex PCR, and TCRdb's table has in-frame clones only and misses some. Altogether 150,000 to 200,000 clones are present, roughly 73% being singletons, with the ten largest covering 1.8%. For this clone: Its antigen is currently unknown.

The sequenced sample was PBMCs. This receptor was obtained from a woman in her 30s in good health and CMV-seronegative. This chain joins TRBV19 and TRBJ1-5, with D perhaps matching TRBD1 (5 bases). CDR3: CASSIARTRSNQPQHF. The DNA of the CDR3 is TGTGCCAGTAGTATAGCGCGGACACGTAGCAATCAGCCCCAGCATTTT. Variable domain in full (rest from reference TRBV19 and TRBJ1-5): DGGITQSPKYLFRKEGQNVTLSCEQNLNHDAMYWYRQDPGQGLRLIYYSQIVNDFQKGDIAEGYSVSREKKESFPLTVTSAQKNPTAFYLCASSIARTRSNQPQHFGDGTRLSIL.